This T cell receptor (beta chain) stems from a study of Tregs in tolerant kidney transplant recipients. CDR1 is SGHAT, CDR2 FQNNGV, per germline. The trim removed 1 base at V and 0 bases at J, leaving 5 bases unmatched. The CDR3 has 18 residues. TCRdb keeps only in-frame clones here, not all; method: immunoSEQ multiplex PCR. The sample lists approximately 260,000 clones; approximately 83% were seen once. Unstimulated regulatory T cells (CD4+CD25+CD127-), CD4+CD25- non-regulatory cells, CD4 and CD8 cells were FACS-sorted from thawed PBMCs. The clonotype comes from a human donor in good health. V is TRBV11-2 and J is TRBJ2-6, with 8 bases fitting TRBD2. What was sequenced was CD4+ T cells from blood. CDR3 DNA sequence: TGTGCCAGCAGCTTAGGAGCGGGGGCCTTCTCTGGGGCCAACGTCCTGACTTTC. Amino acid sequence: CASSLGAGAFSGANVLTF.